This T cell receptor beta chain was identified during a study of blood T cell repertoires in COVID-19. Background on the study: Donors in the United States, Italy and Spain gave samples during acute or convalescent COVID-19. PBMCs, B-cell-depleted T cells, or T cells provided the cDNA or gDNA that made up the material.

With 4 bases clipped from V and 3 bases from J, the junction kept 8 bases outside the gene matches. Germline V CDR1 and CDR2: SNHLY, FYNNEI. The length of the CDR3 is 15 residues. As originally analysed: How many nucleated cells were present was estimated from reference gene primer amplification. Only in-frame clones appear in the TCRdb table, and some are missing; sequencing was by immunoSEQ multiplex PCR. That table gives V, J and clone size, and the DNA gave D and trimming. Altogether about 220,000 clones are present, over 75% being singletons, with the ten largest covering 1.9%. Sequencing was carried out using peripheral blood. The chain uses TRBV2 and TRBJ1-1; 7 nucleotides agree with TRBD1. The source is a man aged 35 to 55 with active or convalescent COVID-19. CDR3: CASSGQGPLHTEAFF. The CDR3 DNA is TGTGCCAGCAGTGGACAGGGCCCACTGCACACTGAAGCTTTCTTT.